The 7 T cell receptor beta chains listed next were all sequenced from one sample in a study of CD8+CD57+ T cells in acquired aplastic anemia. TCR beta VDJ and CDR3 profiles were obtained from a genomic DNA template. A single record per CDR3 protein comes from TCRdb applying MiXCR to the reads. The sample has some 130,000 distinct CDR3 sequences, 48% seen once. Sequences were obtained from sorted CD4+, CD8+, or CD8+CD57+ T cells (not recorded which) from PBMCs. The receptors stem from a human donor in good health, serving as a control.

With respect to this clonotype: An end of the junction does not agree with germline; a read error may underlie this. The chain joins TRBV19 to TRBJ1-1; a weak D match, TRBD1 (5 bases). The length of the CDR3 is 14 residues. Germline V gene data show CDR1 as LNHDA and CDR2 as SQIVND (reference sequence). CDR3 DNA: TGCGCCAGTAGTCAGGGACCTACGGACACTGAAGCTTTCTTT. Encoded protein: CASSQGPTDTEAFF.

Points on this clonotype: This could be a read error, since a much larger clone is one nucleotide away. The V gene is TRBV5-8, the J gene TRBJ2-7; 11 positions agree with TRBD1. Germline CDR1 and CDR2: SGHTS and YDEGEE. The CDR3 runs 14 residues. The CDR3 sequence: CASTPRTGGYERYF. DNA of the CDR3: TGTGCCAGCACCCCTCGGACAGGGGGCTACGAGCGGTACTTC.

CDR3 coding DNA: TGTGCCAGCAGCTTGTCGCGCCCCTACGAGCAGTACGTC. It specifies CASSLSRPYEQYV. This chain uses TRBV5-6 with TRBJ2-7; D is unresolved. The CDR3 totals 13 residues. Trimming left V 1 base short and J 2 bases short, with 7 bases between. CDR1 and CDR2 (germline): SGHDT, YYEEEE.

The table lists this clonotype with many counts. The chain uses TRBV20-1 and TRBJ1-3; TRBD1 agrees at 7 bases. V trimming: 6 bases; J trimming: 2 bases; junction bases outside the gene matches: 13. CDR1 and CDR2 from the germline V gene are DFQATT and SNEGSKA (reference sequence). The CDR3 spans 16 residues. For the CDR3, the DNA is TGCAGTGCGAGGAGGGTCGTAGGGGGCCCTGGAAACACCATATATTTT. Its translation is CSARRVVGGPGNTIYF.

This clonotype was recorded many times. The chain links TRBV20-1 to TRBJ1-2; maybe TRBD1 (6 bases). Trimming pared 6 bases from V and 5 bases from J, leaving 16 bases between. The CDR3 is made up of 13 amino acids. Germline V gives CDR1 DFQATT, CDR2 SNEGSKA (reference sequence). As DNA, the CDR3 is TGCAGTGCCACCGGACAGAATAGTTATGGCTACACCTTC. Its translation is CSATGQNSYGYTF.

The sample holds a few counts of this clonotype. This may come from a read error, since a much larger clone is one base off. The chain recombines TRBV7-6 with TRBJ2-2; D not resolved. CDR3 length: 15 amino acids. The germline V gene encodes CDR1 SGHVS and CDR2 FNYEAQ. V gave up 6 bases and J gave up 3 bases, with 14 bases separating them. The CDR3 here is CASRMATLDTGELFF. The CDR3 bases are TGTGCCAGCAGGATGGCCACTTTAGACACCGGGGAGCTGTTTTTT.

In this sample, this clonotype turned up a few times. The genes are TRBV6-1 and TRBJ2-7, with D possibly TRBD2 on 5 matching bases. V lost 6 bases and J 0 bases, leaving 15 bases between the germline ends. The CDR3 totals 15 residues. Germline assignment: CDR1 MNHNS and CDR2 SASEGT. The CDR3 nucleotides read TGTGCCAGCAGCTCCTGGGCGGGCAGCTCCTACGAGCAGTACTTC. This sequence encodes CASSSWAGSSYEQYF.